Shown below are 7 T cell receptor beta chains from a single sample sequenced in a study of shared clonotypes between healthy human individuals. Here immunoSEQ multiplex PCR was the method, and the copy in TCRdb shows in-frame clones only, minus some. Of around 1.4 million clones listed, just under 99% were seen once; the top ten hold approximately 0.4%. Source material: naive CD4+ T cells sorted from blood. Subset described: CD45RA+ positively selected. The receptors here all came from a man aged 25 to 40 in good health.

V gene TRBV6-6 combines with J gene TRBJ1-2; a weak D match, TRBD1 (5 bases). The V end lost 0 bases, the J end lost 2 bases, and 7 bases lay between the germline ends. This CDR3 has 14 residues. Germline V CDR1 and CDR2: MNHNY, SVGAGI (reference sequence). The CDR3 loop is CASSYSSGNYGYTF. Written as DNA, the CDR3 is TGTGCCAGCAGTTACTCTTCAGGGAACTATGGCTACACCTTC.

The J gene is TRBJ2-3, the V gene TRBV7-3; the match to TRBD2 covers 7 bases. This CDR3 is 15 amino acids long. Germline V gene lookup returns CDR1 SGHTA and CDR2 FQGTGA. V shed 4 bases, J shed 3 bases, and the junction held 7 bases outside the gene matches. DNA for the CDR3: TGTGCCAGCAGCTCCGCGGGGCGGGGGACAGATACGCAGTATTTT. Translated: CASSSAGRGTDTQYF.

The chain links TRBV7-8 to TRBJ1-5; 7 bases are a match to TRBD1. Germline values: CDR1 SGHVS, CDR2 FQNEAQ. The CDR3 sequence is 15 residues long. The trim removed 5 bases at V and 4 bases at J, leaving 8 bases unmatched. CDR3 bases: TGTGCCAGCAGCCGAAACAGGGGAAGAAATCAGCCCCAGCATTTT. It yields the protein CASSRNRGRNQPQHF.

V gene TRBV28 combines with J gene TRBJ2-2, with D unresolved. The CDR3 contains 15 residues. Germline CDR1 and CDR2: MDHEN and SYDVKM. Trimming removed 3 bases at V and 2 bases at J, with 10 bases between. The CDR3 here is CASSFVSVNTGELFF. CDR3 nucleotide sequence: TGTGCCAGCAGTTTTGTGAGCGTTAACACCGGGGAGCTGTTTTTT.

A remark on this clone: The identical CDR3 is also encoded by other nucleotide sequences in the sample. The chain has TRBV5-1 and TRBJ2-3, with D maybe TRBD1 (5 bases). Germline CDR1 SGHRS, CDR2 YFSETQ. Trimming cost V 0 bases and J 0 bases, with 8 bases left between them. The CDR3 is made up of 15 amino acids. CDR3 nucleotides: TGCGCCAGCAGCTTGGACAGGCGTAGCACAGATACGCAGTATTTT. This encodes CASSLDRRSTDTQYF.

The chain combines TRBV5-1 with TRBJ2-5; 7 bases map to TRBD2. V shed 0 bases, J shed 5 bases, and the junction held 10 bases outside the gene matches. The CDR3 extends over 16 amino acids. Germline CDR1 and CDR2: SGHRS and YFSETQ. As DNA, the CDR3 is TGCGCCAGCAGCTTGGCGGTAGCGGGCCTACAGGAGACCCAGTACTTC. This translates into CASSLAVAGLQETQYF.

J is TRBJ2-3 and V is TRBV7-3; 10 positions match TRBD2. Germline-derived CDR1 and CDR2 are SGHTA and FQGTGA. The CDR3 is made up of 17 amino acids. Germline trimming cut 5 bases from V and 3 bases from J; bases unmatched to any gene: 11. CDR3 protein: CASSLGGGTSATDTQYF. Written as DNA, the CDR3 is TGTGCCAGCAGCCTAGGGGGAGGGACTAGCGCGACAGATACGCAGTATTTT.